These 24 T cell receptor beta chains share one sample of origin, sequenced in a study of blood T cell repertoires in COVID-19. Using immunoSEQ multiplex PCR, the repertoire was profiled, and TCRdb retains in-frame clones only, with some absent. This table holds approximately 190,000 clones, approximately 84% found once. The sequenced sample consisted of peripheral blood. Receptor source: a woman in her seventies with active or convalescent COVID-19.

J is TRBJ1-5 and V is TRBV20-1, with unresolved D. The CDR3 sequence is 11 residues long. Germline V gene lookup returns CDR1 DFQATT and CDR2 SNEGSKA (reference sequence). Trimming took off 3 bases at V and 11 bases at J, with 11 bases between the two ends. This chain's CDR3 is CSARADGTQHF. In nucleotides, the CDR3 is TGCAGTGCTAGGGCAGATGGTACCCAGCATTTT.

V usage is TRBV5-6 and J usage is TRBJ2-5; D possibly corresponds to TRBD2 (7 bases). Trimming took off 0 bases at V and 5 bases at J, with 20 bases between the two ends. Germline assignment: CDR1 SGHDT and CDR2 YYEEEE. The CDR3 extends over 17 amino acids. In nucleotides, the CDR3 is TGTGCCAGCAGCTTGGCCTTTAGCGGGCCCCAGGGGGAGACCCAGTACTTC. Translated, it gives CASSLAFSGPQGETQYF.

This clone appeared once. The CDR3 sequence: CASRGVGAGDTEAFF. The CDR3 DNA follows: TGTGCCAGCAGGGGGGTGGGGGCAGGGGACACTGAAGCTTTCTTT. The chain recombines TRBV6-5 with TRBJ1-1; perhaps TRBD1 as D (6 bases). Germline assignment: CDR1 MNHEY and CDR2 SVGAGI. The CDR3 covers 15 residues. The V and J ends lost 6 bases and 3 bases respectively, with 17 bases between them.

V is TRBV11-2 and J is TRBJ2-5, with TRBD1 identical over 8 bases. Germline CDR1 reads SGHAT; CDR2 reads FQNNGV. CDR3 length: 14 amino acids. V shed 0 bases, J shed 5 bases, and the junction held 2 bases outside the gene matches. CDR3 residues: CASSLDRGRETQYF. CDR3 DNA sequence: TGTGCCAGCAGCTTAGACAGGGGGCGGGAGACCCAGTACTTC.

Only a few counts were recorded for this clone. The chain recombines TRBV10-3 with TRBJ2-1; 10 bases are shared with TRBD2. J was trimmed by 4 bases and V by 8 bases; bases with no gene match: 5. CDR3 length: 14 amino acids. Germline loops: CDR1 ENHRY, CDR2 SYGVKD. The CDR3 here is CAISSGSGYNEQFF. CDR3 DNA: TGTGCCATCTCTAGCGGGAGTGGATACAATGAGCAGTTCTTC.

V is TRBV5-1 and J is TRBJ2-1; 14 positions match TRBD2. The CDR3 consists of 17 residues. J lost 11 bases, V lost 2 bases, and 12 bases had no gene match. The germline CDR1 and CDR2 sequences are SGHRS and YFSETQ. CDR3 sequence (DNA): TGCGCCAGCAGCTTAAATGCCGGGACTAGCGGGAGTATGAAGCAGTTCTTC. Translation gives CASSLNAGTSGSMKQFF.

The chain carries TRBV5-1 and TRBJ1-6, with unresolved D. The CDR3 has 14 amino acids. The V gene lost 1 base and the J gene lost 4 bases, with 6 bases spanning the gap. Germline CDR1 reads SGHRS; CDR2 reads YFSETQ. As DNA, the CDR3 is TGCGCCAGCAGCTTGACAGTGTATAATTCACCCCTCCACTTT. Its protein is CASSLTVYNSPLHF.

The rearrangement links TRBV19 to TRBJ1-2, with 9 bases aligning to TRBD1. The CDR3 spans 13 residues. Trimming removed 6 bases from V and 6 bases from J; junction bases left unmatched: 5. CDR1 and CDR2 (germline): LNHDA, SQIVND (reference sequence). CDR3 sequence: CASRRTGADGYTF. The CDR3 region has the DNA TGTGCCAGTAGGAGGACAGGGGCGGATGGCTACACCTTC.

This chain uses TRBV11-3 with TRBJ2-3, with TRBD2 matching 7 bases. Germline CDR1 SGHNT, CDR2 YENEEA. V gave up 5 bases and J gave up 3 bases; unmatched junction bases: 11. CDR3 size: 16 residues. The CDR3 bases are TGTGCCAGCAGCCACTACGATCCGGGAGGTACAGATACGCAGTATTTT. This encodes CASSHYDPGGTDTQYF.

DNA of the CDR3: TGTGCCAGTAGTATAGGAGACAATGAGCAGTTCTTC. Its translation is CASSIGDNEQFF. The gene calls are TRBV19 and TRBJ2-1; D is uncertain. This CDR3 comprises 12 residues. CDR1 is LNHDA, CDR2 SQIVND, per germline (reference sequence). Trimming left V 1 base short and J 5 bases short, with 3 bases between.

The J gene is TRBJ1-2, the V gene TRBV28; D might be TRBD1 (6 bases). This CDR3 is built from 12 residues. V gave up 6 bases and J gave up 1 base, with 6 bases separating them. Germline CDR1 is MDHEN and CDR2 is SYDVKM. CDR3 sequence (DNA): TGTGCCAGCAGGGACAGTAACTATGGCTACACCTTC. It encodes CASRDSNYGYTF.

V is TRBV18 and J is TRBJ2-5, with TRBD2 matching over 16 bases. Losses at the gene ends were 6 bases for V and 5 bases for J; bases not matched to a gene: 18. This CDR3 comprises 20 residues. The germline V gene encodes CDR1 KGHSH and CDR2 LQKENI. The CDR3 reads CASSSMPGLAGGPRKETQYF. The CDR3 DNA is TGTGCCAGCTCGTCTATGCCGGGACTAGCGGGAGGGCCGAGGAAGGAGACCCAGTACTTC.

The J gene is TRBJ2-1, the V gene TRBV5-4; TRBD2 aligns across 11 bases. This CDR3 contains 13 residues. From germline, CDR1 is SGHNT and CDR2 YYREEE (reference sequence). Trimming cost V 4 bases and J 7 bases; bases outside gene matches: 1. The CDR3 bases are TGTGCCAGCAGCATAGCGGGAGGGAATGAGCAGTTCTTC. It encodes CASSIAGGNEQFF. The variable domain in full, completed from reference TRBV5-4 and TRBJ2-1, reads ETGVTQSPTHLIKTRGQQVTLRCSSQSGHNTVSWYQQALGQGPQFIFQYYREEENGRGNFPPRFSGLQFPNYSSELNVNALELDDSALYLCASSIAGGNEQFFGPGTRLTVL.

V is TRBV4-1 and J is TRBJ2-5; TRBD1 matches 9 bases. Trimming cost V 0 bases and J 4 bases; bases outside gene matches: 9. The CDR3 contains 17 residues. CDR1 is MGHRA and CDR2 is YSYEKL in the germline V gene. CDR3 DNA sequence: TGCGCCAGCAGCCAAGATCTTGCGACAGGGGGAGGAGAGACCCAGTACTTC. Amino acid sequence: CASSQDLATGGGETQYF.

V and J are TRBV15 and TRBJ1-2; 10 bases match TRBD1. The CDR3 is 14 residues long. Germline values: CDR1 LNHNV, CDR2 YYDKDF (reference sequence). J lost 5 bases, V lost 3 bases, and 3 bases had no gene match. The CDR3 spells CATSRDRGGYGYTF. The DNA of the CDR3 is TGTGCCACCAGCAGGGACAGGGGGGGGTATGGCTACACCTTC.

This sequence joins TRBV6-5 and TRBJ2-2; weak D call: TRBD1 (7 bases). Germline V gene data show CDR1 as MNHEY and CDR2 as SVGAGI. The length of the CDR3 is 15 residues. V lost 8 bases, J lost 3 bases, and 16 bases lay in between. In DNA, the CDR3 is TGTGCCAGCCAACTCCAGGGGGGCCACACCGGGGAGCTGTTTTTT. Its protein is CASQLQGGHTGELFF.

The rearrangement links TRBV19 to TRBJ2-5, with 11 bases matching TRBD2. Germline values: CDR1 LNHDA, CDR2 SQIVND (reference sequence). Trimming at V came to 3 bases and at J to 2 bases, leaving 5 bases not matched to a gene. This CDR3 has 16 amino acids. The CDR3 region is CASSMTLAGGQETQYF. The CDR3 DNA follows: TGTGCCAGTAGTATGACGCTAGCGGGAGGACAAGAGACCCAGTACTTC.

J is TRBJ2-7 and V is TRBV19; TRBD2 matches 9 bases. The CDR3 consists of 14 residues. Germline V gene sequence: CDR1 LNHDA, CDR2 SQIVND (reference sequence). Losses at the gene ends were 5 bases for V and 4 bases for J; bases not matched to a gene: 6. The CDR3 bases are TGTGCCAGTAGTTGGCGGGAGGGCGGATACGAGCAGTACTTC. The encoded protein is CASSWREGGYEQYF. Supplemented by reference TRBV19 and TRBJ2-7, the full variable domain reads DGGITQSPKYLFRKEGQNVTLSCEQNLNHDAMYWYRQDPGQGLRLIYYSQIVNDFQKGDIAEGYSVSREKKESFPLTVTSAQKNPTAFYLCASSWREGGYEQYFGPGTRLTVT.

This rearrangement joins TRBV28 to TRBJ1-5; TRBD1 matches at 10 bases. This CDR3 has 15 residues. J lost 3 bases, V lost 6 bases, and 5 bases had no gene match. Germline V gene lookup returns CDR1 MDHEN and CDR2 SYDVKM. CDR3 amino acids: CASRPDRGPNQPQHF. CDR3 in DNA: TGTGCCAGCAGGCCCGACAGGGGGCCCAATCAGCCCCAGCATTTT.

This chain joins TRBV30 and TRBJ1-2; TRBD1 aligns across 7 bases. Trimming at V came to 3 bases and at J to 5 bases, leaving 12 bases not matched to a gene. This CDR3 has 15 amino acids. Germline assignment: CDR1 GTSNPN and CDR2 SVGIG (reference sequence). The CDR3 region is CAWSLAVEGAYGYTF. CDR3 nucleotides: TGTGCCTGGAGCCTGGCAGTGGAGGGGGCTTATGGCTACACCTTC.

This clone was counted a few times. The chain carries TRBV24-1 and TRBJ2-7; 7 bases agree with TRBD1. The length of the CDR3 is 16 residues. V was pared by 4 bases and J by 5 bases, with 13 bases of the junction left unmatched. Germline CDR1 reads KGHDR; CDR2 reads SFDVKD. The CDR3 spells CATSDPRTGKIHEQYF. Written as DNA, the CDR3 is TGTGCCACCAGTGACCCTAGGACAGGAAAGATCCACGAGCAGTACTTC.

The rearrangement links TRBV3-1 (or the pseudogene TRBV3-2) to TRBJ2-5; D perhaps matches TRBD2 (5 bases). The CDR3 consists of 15 residues. V lost 4 bases and J lost 2, with 14 bases in between. Germline lookup yields CDR1 LGHDT and CDR2 YNNKEL (reference sequence). This chain's CDR3 is CASSPNVGKQETQYF. The DNA for the CDR3 is TGTGCCAGCAGCCCCAACGTCGGGAAGCAAGAGACCCAGTACTTC.

This clone came up once. The V and J genes are TRBV2 and TRBJ1-1, with a weak D call TRBD1 (5 bases). The CDR3 extends over 13 amino acids. Germline CDR1 and CDR2: SNHLY and FYNNEI. V lost 8 bases, J lost 0 bases, and 10 bases lay in between. The CDR3 spells CASRTNMNTEAFF. CDR3 in DNA: TGTGCCAGCCGGACAAACATGAACACTGAAGCTTTCTTT.

The J gene is TRBJ2-1, the V gene TRBV7-9; 11 bases fit TRBD2. The trim removed 5 bases at V and 3 bases at J, leaving 6 bases unmatched. Germline CDR1 is SEHNR and CDR2 is FQNEAQ (reference sequence). The CDR3 consists of 16 residues. CDR3 loop: CASSPRGTSGYNEQFF. The CDR3 bases are TGTGCCAGCAGCCCCCGAGGGACTAGCGGCTACAATGAGCAGTTCTTC.